These 7 T cell receptor beta chains were sequenced from one sample in a study of early T cells in non-severe SARS-CoV-2 infection. MiXCR, run by TCRdb on the 5' RACE reads, gives a single entry per CDR3 protein. The repertoire includes about 40,000 distinct CDR3 sequences, approximately 5.9% of them detected once, and 6% to 6.5% sits in the top ten. The sample here was whole blood, taken at baseline. These TCRs come from an adult who was a healthcare worker with PCR-confirmed SARS-CoV-2 infection or an uninfected control (not recorded which).

This clonotype was seen repeatedly, ten times or more. This chain joins TRBV4-1 and TRBJ2-5; 7 nucleotides match TRBD2. V was pared by 0 bases and J by 5 bases, with 6 bases of the junction left unmatched. Germline V gene data show CDR1 as MGHRA and CDR2 as YSYEKL. There are 15 residues in the CDR3. CDR3: CASSQDSNGGETQYF. CDR3 nucleotide sequence: TGCGCCAGCAGCCAAGATTCAAACGGGGGGGAGACCCAGTACTTC.

In this sample, this clonotype turned up many times. This chain uses TRBV20-1 with TRBJ2-1, with 10 bases identical to TRBD2. Germline-derived CDR1 and CDR2 are DFQATT and SNEGSKA (reference sequence). CDR3 length: 14 amino acids. The V segment lost 4 bases and the J segment 5 bases; nucleotides outside the gene matches: 5. The CDR3 bases are TGCAGTGCTACCGGACTAGCGGAAGACAATGAGCAGTTCTTC. Translation: CSATGLAEDNEQFF.

Many counts were recorded for this clonotype. The chain joins TRBV20-1 to TRBJ2-3; 8 bases line up with TRBD2. CDR1 DFQATT and CDR2 SNEGSKA come from the germline V gene (reference sequence). Trimming at V came to 0 bases and at J to 7 bases, leaving 9 bases not matched to a gene. There are 15 residues in the CDR3. CDR3 sequence reads: CSAREPGRAGYTQYF. The CDR3 DNA reads as TGCAGTGCTAGAGAGCCCGGGAGGGCCGGATATACGCAGTATTTT.

This clonotype was counted many times. This chain joins TRBV4-3 and TRBJ1-5; D unresolved. The germline V and J ends were trimmed by 1 base and 13 bases, with 11 bases remaining between them. In germline, CDR1 is LGHNA, CDR2 YSLEER. The CDR3 has 12 amino acids. CDR3 residues: CASSQVGGRQHF. The CDR3 DNA is TGCGCCAGCAGCCAAGTTGGAGGGCGGCAGCATTTT.

This clonotype was recorded a few times. The rearrangement joins TRBV20-1 to TRBJ1-1, with D unresolved. This CDR3 region has 14 residues. Germline CDR1 DFQATT, CDR2 SNEGSKA (reference sequence). V lost 6 bases to trimming and J lost 4 bases, with 18 bases between them. CDR3 coding DNA: TGCAGTGCGACGACACCCCCAGAAACCACTGAAGCTTTCTTT. Amino acid sequence: CSATTPPETTEAFF.

This clonotype was observed many times. This chain joins TRBV14 and TRBJ2-2; 10 bases are shared with TRBD2. Germline CDR1 reads SGHDN; CDR2 reads FVKESK. This CDR3 region has 15 residues. V shed 2 bases, J shed 11 bases, and the junction held 8 bases outside the gene matches. CDR3 region: CASSQSGLAREELFF. CDR3 sequence (DNA): TGTGCCAGCAGCCAATCGGGACTAGCGAGGGAAGAGCTGTTTTTT.

A few counts support this clonotype. The chain combines TRBV9 with TRBJ1-2; no firm D call. This CDR3 contains 11 residues. Germline lookup yields CDR1 SGDLS and CDR2 YYNGEE. V lost 5 bases, J lost 4 bases, and 6 bases lay in between. The CDR3 region has the DNA TGTGCCAGCAGTCGGGGCTATGGCTACACCTTC. As protein: CASSRGYGYTF.